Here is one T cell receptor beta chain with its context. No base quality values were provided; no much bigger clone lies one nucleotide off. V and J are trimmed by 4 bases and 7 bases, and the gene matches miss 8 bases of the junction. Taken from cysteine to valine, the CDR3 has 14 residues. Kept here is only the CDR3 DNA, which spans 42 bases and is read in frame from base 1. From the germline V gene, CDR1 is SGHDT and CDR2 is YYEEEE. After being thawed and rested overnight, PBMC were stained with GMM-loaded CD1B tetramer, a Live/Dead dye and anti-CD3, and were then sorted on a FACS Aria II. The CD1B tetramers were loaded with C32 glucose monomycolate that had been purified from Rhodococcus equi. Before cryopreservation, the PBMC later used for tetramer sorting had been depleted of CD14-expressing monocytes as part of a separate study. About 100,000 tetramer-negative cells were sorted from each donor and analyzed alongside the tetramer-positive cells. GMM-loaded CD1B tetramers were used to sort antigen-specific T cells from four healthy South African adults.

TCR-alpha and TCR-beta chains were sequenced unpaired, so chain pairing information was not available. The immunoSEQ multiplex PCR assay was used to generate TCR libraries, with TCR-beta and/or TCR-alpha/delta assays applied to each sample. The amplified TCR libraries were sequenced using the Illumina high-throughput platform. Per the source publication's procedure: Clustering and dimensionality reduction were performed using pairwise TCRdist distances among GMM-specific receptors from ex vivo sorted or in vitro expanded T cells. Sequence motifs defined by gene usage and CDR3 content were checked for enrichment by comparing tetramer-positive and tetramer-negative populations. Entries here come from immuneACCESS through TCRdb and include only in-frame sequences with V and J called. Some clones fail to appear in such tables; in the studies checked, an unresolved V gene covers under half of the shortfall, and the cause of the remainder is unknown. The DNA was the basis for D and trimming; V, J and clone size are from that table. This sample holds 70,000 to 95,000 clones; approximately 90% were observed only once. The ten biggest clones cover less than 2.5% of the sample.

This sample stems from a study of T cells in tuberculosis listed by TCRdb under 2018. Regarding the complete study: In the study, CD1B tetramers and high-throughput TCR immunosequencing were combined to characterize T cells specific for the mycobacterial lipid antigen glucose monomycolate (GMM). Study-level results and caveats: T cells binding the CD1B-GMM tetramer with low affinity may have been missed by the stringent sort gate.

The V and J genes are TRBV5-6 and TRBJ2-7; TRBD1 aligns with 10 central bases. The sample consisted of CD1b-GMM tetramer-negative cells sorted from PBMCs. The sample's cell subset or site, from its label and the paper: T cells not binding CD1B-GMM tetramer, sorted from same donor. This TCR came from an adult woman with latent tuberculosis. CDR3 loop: CASSHRDRGHEQYV. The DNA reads TGTGCCAGCAGCCACCGGGACAGGGGTCATGAGCAGTACGTC.